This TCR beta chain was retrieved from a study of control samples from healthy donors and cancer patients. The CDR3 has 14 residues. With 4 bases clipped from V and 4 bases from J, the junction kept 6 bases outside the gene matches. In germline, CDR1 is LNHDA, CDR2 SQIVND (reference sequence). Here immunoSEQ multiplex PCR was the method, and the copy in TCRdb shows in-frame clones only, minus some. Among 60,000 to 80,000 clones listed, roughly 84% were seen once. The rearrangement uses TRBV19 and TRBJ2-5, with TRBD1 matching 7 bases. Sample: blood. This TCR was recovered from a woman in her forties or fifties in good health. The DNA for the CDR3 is TGTGCCAGTAGTACACACAGGGGAGCAGAGACCCAGTACTTC. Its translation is CASSTHRGAETQYF.